The entry that follows covers one T cell receptor (beta chain) sequence. This sample was included in a study of shared clonotypes between healthy human individuals. Whole-study context: The cohort comprised a couple of women and a few men. Their ages spanned 18 to 49 years.

Deletions cut 1 base from V and 1 base from J, with 7 bases between. Germline lookup yields CDR1 SGHRS and CDR2 YFSETQ. The CDR3 covers 14 residues. The assay used deep level. Unsorted PBMC DNA underwent sequencing on ten immunoSEQ deep assay plates. Original analysis: Quality scores were absent from the junction-only immunoSEQ sequences, so filtering differed. Sequencing used immunoSEQ multiplex PCR; TCRdb keeps in-frame clones, though not all of them. V and J calls and clone size are given by that table; D and trimming were obtained from the DNA. The table shows around 500,000 clones, with approximately 81% occurring only once.

What was sequenced was PBMCs. This chain links TRBV5-1 with TRBJ2-3; D tentatively fits TRBD1 or TRBD2 (5 bases each). This sequence was found in a woman aged 40 to 55 in good health. Some clones in this sample may be carry-over from other donors' samples. CDR3 amino acids: CASSLMGGTDTQYF. The CDR3, as DNA: TGCGCCAGCAGCTTGATGGGGGGCACAGATACGCAGTATTTT.